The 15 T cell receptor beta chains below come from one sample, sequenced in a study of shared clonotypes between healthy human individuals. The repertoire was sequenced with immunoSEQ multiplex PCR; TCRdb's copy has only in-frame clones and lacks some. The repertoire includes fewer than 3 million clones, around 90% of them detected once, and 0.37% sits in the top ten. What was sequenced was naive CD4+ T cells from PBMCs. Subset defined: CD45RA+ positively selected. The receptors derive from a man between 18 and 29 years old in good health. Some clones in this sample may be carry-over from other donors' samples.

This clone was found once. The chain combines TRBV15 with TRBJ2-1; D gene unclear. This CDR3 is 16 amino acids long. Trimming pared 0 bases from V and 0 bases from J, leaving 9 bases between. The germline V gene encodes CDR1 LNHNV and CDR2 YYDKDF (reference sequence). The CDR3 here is CATSRDPGYSYNEQFF. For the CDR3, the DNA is TGTGCCACCAGCAGAGATCCCGGCTACTCCTACAATGAGCAGTTCTTC.

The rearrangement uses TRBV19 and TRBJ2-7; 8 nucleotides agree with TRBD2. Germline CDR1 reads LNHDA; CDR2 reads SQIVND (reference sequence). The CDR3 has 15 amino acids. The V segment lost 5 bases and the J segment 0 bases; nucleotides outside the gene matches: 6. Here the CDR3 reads CASSETSANSYEQYF. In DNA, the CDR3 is TGTGCCAGTAGTGAGACTAGCGCGAACTCCTACGAGCAGTACTTC. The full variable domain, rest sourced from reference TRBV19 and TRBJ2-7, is DGGITQSPKYLFRKEGQNVTLSCEQNLNHDAMYWYRQDPGQGLRLIYYSQIVNDFQKGDIAEGYSVSREKKESFPLTVTSAQKNPTAFYLCASSETSANSYEQYFGPGTRLTVT.

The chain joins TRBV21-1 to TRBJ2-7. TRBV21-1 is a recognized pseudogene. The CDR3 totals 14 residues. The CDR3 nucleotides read TGTGCCAGCTGCATGGCCCTCGGAACCTACGAGCAGTACTTC. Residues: CASCMALGTYEQYF.

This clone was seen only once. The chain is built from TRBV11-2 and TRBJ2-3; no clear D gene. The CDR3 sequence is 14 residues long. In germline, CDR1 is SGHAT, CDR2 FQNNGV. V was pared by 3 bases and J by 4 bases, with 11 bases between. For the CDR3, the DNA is TGTGCCAGCAGCTTTAGTCTCCCGGCAGATACGCAGTATTTT. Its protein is CASSFSLPADTQYF.

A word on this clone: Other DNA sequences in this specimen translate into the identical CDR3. The CDR3 spells CASSLGAGPNTEAFF. DNA for the CDR3: TGCGCCAGCAGCTTGGGCGCGGGGCCGAACACTGAAGCTTTCTTT. The chain has TRBV5-1 and TRBJ1-1; D perhaps matches TRBD1 (5 bases). V gave up 0 bases and J gave up 1 base, with 10 bases separating them. Germline V gives CDR1 SGHRS, CDR2 YFSETQ. CDR3 length equals 15 residues. Variable domain in full (rest from reference TRBV5-1 and TRBJ1-1): KAGVTQTPRYLIKTRGQQVTLSCSPISGHRSVSWYQQTPGQGLQFLFEYFSETQRNKGNFPGRFSGRQFSNSRSEMNVSTLELGDSALYLCASSLGAGPNTEAFFGQGTRLTVV.

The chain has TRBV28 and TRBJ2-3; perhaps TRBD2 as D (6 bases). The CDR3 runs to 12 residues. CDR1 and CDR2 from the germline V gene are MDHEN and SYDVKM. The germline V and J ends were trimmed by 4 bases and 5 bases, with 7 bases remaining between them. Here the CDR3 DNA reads TGTGCCAGCAGTTGGGGGGTAGATACGCAGTATTTT. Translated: CASSWGVDTQYF.

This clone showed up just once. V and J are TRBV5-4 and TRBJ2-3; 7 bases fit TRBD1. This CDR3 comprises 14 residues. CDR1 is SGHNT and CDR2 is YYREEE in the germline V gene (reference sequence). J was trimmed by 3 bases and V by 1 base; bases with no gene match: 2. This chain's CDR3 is CASSLNRGTDTQYF. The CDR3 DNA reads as TGTGCCAGCAGCTTGAACAGGGGTACAGATACGCAGTATTTT.

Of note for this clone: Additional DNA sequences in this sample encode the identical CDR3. CDR3 sequence (DNA): TGTGCCAGCTCGGGGATTAACTATGGCTACACCTTC. Translation gives CASSGINYGYTF. The V call is TRBV28, the J call TRBJ1-2; no clear D. Trimming took off 8 bases at V and 1 base at J, with 8 bases between the two ends. CDR1 and CDR2 (germline): MDHEN, SYDVKM. The CDR3 is made up of 12 amino acids.

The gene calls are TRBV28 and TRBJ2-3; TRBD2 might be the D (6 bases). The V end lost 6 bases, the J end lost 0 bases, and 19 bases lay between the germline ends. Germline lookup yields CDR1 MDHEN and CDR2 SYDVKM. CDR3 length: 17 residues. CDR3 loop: CASRPPSGGPSTDTQYF. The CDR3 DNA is TGTGCCAGCAGGCCACCCTCCGGGGGTCCTAGCACAGATACGCAGTATTTT.

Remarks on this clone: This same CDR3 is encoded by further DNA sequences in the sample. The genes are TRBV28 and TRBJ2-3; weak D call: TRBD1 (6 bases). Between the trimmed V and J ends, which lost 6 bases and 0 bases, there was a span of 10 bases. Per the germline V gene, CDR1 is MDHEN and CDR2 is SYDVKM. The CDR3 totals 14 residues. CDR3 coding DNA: TGTGCCAGCAGCCGAGGGGGTAGCACAGATACGCAGTATTTT. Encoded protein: CASSRGGSTDTQYF.

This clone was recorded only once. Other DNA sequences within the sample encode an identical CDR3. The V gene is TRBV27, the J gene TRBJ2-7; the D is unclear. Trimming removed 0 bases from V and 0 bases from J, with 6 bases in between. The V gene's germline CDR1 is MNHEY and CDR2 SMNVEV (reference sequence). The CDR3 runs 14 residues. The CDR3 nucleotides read TGTGCCAGCAGTTTATCGTTGAGCTCCTACGAGCAGTACTTC. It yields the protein CASSLSLSSYEQYF.

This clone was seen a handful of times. For the CDR3, the DNA is TGCGCCAGCAGTGAGAGAGGGTACGGTAATATCTCCTACGAGCAGTACTTC. Encoded protein: CASSERGYGNISYEQYF. The J gene is TRBJ2-7, the V gene TRBV10-1; D is possibly TRBD2 (5 bases). Trimming stripped 2 bases from V and 0 bases from J, with 17 bases between. CDR1 and CDR2 from the germline V gene are WNHNN and SYGVQD (reference sequence). The CDR3 has 17 residues.

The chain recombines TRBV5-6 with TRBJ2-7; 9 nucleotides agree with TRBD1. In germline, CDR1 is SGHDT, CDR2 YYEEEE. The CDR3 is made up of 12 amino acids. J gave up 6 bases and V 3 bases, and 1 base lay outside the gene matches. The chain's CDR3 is CASSSDRGEQYF. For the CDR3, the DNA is TGTGCCAGCAGCTCGGACAGGGGCGAGCAGTACTTC.

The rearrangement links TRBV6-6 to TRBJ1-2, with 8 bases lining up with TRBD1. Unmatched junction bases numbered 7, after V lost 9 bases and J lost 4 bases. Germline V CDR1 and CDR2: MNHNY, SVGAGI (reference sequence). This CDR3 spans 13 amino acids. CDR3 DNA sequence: TGTGCCAGTGAGACAGGGGCGGGCTATGGCTACACCTTC. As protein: CASETGAGYGYTF.

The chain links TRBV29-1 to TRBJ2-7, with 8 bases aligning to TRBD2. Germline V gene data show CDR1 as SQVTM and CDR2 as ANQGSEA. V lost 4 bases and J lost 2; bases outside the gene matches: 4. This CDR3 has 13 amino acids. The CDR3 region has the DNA TGCAGCGTTGCGCGGGAGGTTCCCTACGAGCAGTACTTC. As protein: CSVAREVPYEQYF.